The T cell receptor beta chain described here comes from a study of T cells after posttransplantation cyclophosphamide. Study-wide results and limits: Recipient CMV seropositivity and CMV reactivation strongly tracked TRB clonality. Tissue-infiltrating T cells from skin or gut overlapped little with blood T cells. Donor-recipient repertoire similarity was low at 1-2 months, rising over year one.

On the day of bone marrow donation, the related graft donor provided peripheral blood. The data were produced by immunoSEQ multiplex PCR, yet TCRdb's version contains in-frame clones alone and is incomplete. The sample carries around 20,000 clones, over 80% recorded once. Of note for this clone: What it binds is not known.

The CDR3 extends over 18 amino acids. V was pared by 3 bases and J by 0 bases, with 3 bases of the junction left unmatched. CDR1 is MDHEN and CDR2 is SYDVKM in the germline V gene. This receptor was obtained from a man aged 25 to 40 in good health and a related stem cell transplant donor. This chain links TRBV28 with TRBJ2-4, with 15 bases fitting TRBD2. Sequencing was carried out using memory CD4+ T cells sorted from blood. The CDR3 is CASSLGLAGGLAKNIQYF. The CDR3 region has the DNA TGTGCCAGCAGTTTGGGACTAGCGGGGGGCCTAGCCAAAAACATTCAGTACTTC.